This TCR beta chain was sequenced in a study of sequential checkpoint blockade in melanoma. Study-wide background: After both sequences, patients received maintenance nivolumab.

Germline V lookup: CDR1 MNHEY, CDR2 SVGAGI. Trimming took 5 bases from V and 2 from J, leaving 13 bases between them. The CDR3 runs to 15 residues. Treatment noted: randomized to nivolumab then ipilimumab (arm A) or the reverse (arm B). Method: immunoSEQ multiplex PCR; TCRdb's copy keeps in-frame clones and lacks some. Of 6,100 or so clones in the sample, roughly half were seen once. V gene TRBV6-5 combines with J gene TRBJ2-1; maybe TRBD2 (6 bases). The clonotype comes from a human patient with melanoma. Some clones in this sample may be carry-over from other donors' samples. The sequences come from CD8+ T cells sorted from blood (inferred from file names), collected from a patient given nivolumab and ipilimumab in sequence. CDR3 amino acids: CASSHGGDPYNEQFF. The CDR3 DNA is TGTGCCAGCAGTCACGGGGGTGATCCCTACAATGAGCAGTTCTTC.